The rows below give T cell receptor beta chains drawn from one sample of a study of blood T cell repertoires in COVID-19. Profiling relied on immunoSEQ multiplex PCR, and the TCRdb table lists in-frame clones only, not all of them. The sample records some 180,000 clones, 88% being singletons. The sequencing input was peripheral blood. The receptor set was obtained from a man aged 45-65 years who had recovered from COVID-19. Each CDR3 is given with its conserved first and last residue. D genes are given only for firm matches. Clone size is given for some rows only: seen once, a few or many times, or a class if the clone is expanded.

V gene,J gene,D gene,clone size,CDR3 DNA,CDR3 protein
TRBV7-3,TRBJ1-3,TRBD1,-,TGTGCCAGCAGCTCACAGGGGCTAGCGGGAAACACCATATATTTT,CASSSQGLAGNTIYF
TRBV6-2/TRBV6-3,TRBJ2-2,TRBD2,few,TGTGCCAGCAGTTGGGTTGGGCTAGCGGGAGTTAACACCGGGGAGCTGTTTTTT,CASSWVGLAGVNTGELFF
TRBV6-5,TRBJ2-7,TRBD2,-,TGTGCCAGCAGTTACGGGCTAGCGGGCCTCTACGAGCAGTACTTC,CASSYGLAGLYEQYF
TRBV6-6,TRBJ1-2,-,-,TGTGCCAGCAGTCCAGGACAGTCCGGCTACACCTTC,CASSPGQSGYTF
TRBV5-6,TRBJ1-1,-,-,TGTGCCAGCAGCTTTCCGCAGGGAAGGACTGAAGCTTTCTTT,CASSFPQGRTEAFF
TRBV4-2,TRBJ1-1,-,-,TGTGCCAGCAGCCAAGGGGGGGGTGACACTGAAGCTTTCTTT,CASSQGGGDTEAFF
TRBV28,TRBJ1-4,TRBD1,-,TGTGCCAGCAGTACAGGGGGTGGAAATGAAAAACTGTTTTTT,CASSTGGGNEKLFF
TRBV11-1,TRBJ1-1,-,-,TGTGCCAGCAGCCATACAGGGCCCAGGAACACTGAAGCTTTCTTT,CASSHTGPRNTEAFF
TRBV30,TRBJ2-3,TRBD2,-,TGTGCCTGGAGTGTGGGTTCGGAGCGGGGGGGCCAGGGAGATACGCAGTATTTT,CAWSVGSERGGQGDTQYF
TRBV19,TRBJ1-1,-,-,TGTGCCAGTAGTATAATGGGGGGGATTGAAGCTTTCTTT,CASSIMGGIEAFF
TRBV5-1,TRBJ1-1,TRBD1,-,TGCGCCAGCAGCCCGGGGACAGGAGGGACTGAAGCTTTCTTT,CASSPGTGGTEAFF
TRBV2,TRBJ2-1,TRBD1,-,TGTGCCAGCAGTCTCCTGACAGGGGGGAGAAATGAGCAGTTCTTC,CASSLLTGGRNEQFF
TRBV5-4,TRBJ2-7,TRBD2,few,TGTGCCAGCAGCCAGGGGCTAGCGGGTGATTTCTACGAGCAGTACTTC,CASSQGLAGDFYEQYF
TRBV7-3,TRBJ2-7,TRBD2,-,TGTGCCAGCAGCTTAGCGGGAGGGCCTGCCTACGAGCAGTACTTC,CASSLAGGPAYEQYF
TRBV18,TRBJ2-3,TRBD2,-,TGTGCCAGCTCACCCCCTACTAGCGGGAGTACCAATACGCAGTATTTT,CASSPPTSGSTNTQYF
TRBV7-7,TRBJ2-1,TRBD1,-,TGTGCCAGCAGCAAGGGACAGAATAATGAGCAGTTCTTC,CASSKGQNNEQFF